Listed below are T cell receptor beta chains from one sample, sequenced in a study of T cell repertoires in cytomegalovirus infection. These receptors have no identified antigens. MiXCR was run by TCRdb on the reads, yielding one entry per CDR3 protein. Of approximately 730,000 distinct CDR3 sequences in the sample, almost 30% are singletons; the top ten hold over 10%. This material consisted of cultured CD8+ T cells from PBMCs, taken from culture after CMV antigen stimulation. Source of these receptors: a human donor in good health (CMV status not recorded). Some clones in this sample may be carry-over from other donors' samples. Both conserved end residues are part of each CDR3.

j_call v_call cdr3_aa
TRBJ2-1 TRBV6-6 CASIGGVEGEQFF
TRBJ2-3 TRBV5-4 CASSLRRGSSTDTQYF
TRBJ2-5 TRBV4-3 CASSQVLFTGTPDQETQYF
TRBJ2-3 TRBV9 CASSSSTRTDTQYF
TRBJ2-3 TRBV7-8 CASSSGLAGDSTDTQYF
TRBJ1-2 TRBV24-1 CATSDSLRGYTF
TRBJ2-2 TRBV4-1 CASSHPQGAIRGELFF
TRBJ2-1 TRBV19 CASSIDPLGRTSRSYNEQFF
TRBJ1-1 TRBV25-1 CASSAGAELF
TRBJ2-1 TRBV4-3 CASSQADRAVLDEQFF
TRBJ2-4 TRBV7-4 CASSLPTSGAKNIQYF
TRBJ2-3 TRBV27 CASSAPVSTDTQYF
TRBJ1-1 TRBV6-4 CASRPDGMSNTEAFF
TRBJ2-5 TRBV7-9 CASSLGSSPKTQYF
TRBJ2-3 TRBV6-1 CASSAKDRVADTQYF
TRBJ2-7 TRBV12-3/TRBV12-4 CASSQAWGYEQYF
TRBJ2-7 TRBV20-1 CSARDLGTAYEQYF
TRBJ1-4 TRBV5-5 CASSLWATGEKLFF
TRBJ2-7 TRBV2 CASRETGGREQYF
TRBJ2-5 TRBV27 CASSLANGGGETQYF